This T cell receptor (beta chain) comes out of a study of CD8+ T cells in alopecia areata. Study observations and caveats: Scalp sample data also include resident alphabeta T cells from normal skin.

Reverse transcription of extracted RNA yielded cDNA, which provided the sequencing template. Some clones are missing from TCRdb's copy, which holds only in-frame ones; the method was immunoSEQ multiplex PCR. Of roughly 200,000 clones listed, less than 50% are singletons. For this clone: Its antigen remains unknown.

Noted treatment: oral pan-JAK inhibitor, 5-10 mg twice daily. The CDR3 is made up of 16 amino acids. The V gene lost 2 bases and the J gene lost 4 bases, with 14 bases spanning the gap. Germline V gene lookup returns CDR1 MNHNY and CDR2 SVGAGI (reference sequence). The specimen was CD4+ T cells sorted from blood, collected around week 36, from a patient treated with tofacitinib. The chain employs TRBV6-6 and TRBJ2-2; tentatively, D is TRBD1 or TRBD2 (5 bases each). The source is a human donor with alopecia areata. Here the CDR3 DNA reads TGTGCCAGCAGTTACGGGCAGGGAGTAACCACCGGGGAGCTGTTTTTT. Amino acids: CASSYGQGVTTGELFF.